This entry is about one T cell receptor beta chain. This record comes from a study of blood T cell repertoires in COVID-19. Germline V gene lookup returns CDR1 SGHRS and CDR2 YFSETQ. This CDR3 spans 18 amino acids. Trimming cost V 2 bases and J 2 bases; bases outside gene matches: 10. Clones were read by immunoSEQ multiplex PCR, and TCRdb kept only the in-frame ones, dropping some. The sample has some 54,000 clones; 80% to 85% are singletons. This TCR was recovered from a woman aged 55-75 years with acute or convalescent COVID-19. V is TRBV5-1 and J is TRBJ2-3; 11 bases match TRBD2. Sequencing was performed on peripheral blood. Here the CDR3 DNA reads TGCGCCAGCAGCTTATACGGGACTAGCGGAACATCCACAGATACGCAGTATTTT. This gives the protein CASSLYGTSGTSTDTQYF.